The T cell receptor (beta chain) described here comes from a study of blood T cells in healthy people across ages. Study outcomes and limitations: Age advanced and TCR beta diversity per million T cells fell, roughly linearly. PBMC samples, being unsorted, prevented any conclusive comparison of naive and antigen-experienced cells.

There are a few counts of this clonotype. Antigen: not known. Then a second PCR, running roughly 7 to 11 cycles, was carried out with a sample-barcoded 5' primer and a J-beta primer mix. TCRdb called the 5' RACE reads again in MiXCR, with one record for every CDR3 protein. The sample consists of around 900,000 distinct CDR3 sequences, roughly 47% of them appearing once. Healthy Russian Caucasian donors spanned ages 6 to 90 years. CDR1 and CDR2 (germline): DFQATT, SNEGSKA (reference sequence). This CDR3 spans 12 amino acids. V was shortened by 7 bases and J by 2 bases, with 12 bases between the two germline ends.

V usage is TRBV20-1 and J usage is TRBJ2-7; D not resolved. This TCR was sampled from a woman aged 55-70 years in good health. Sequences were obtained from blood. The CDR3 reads CSVHHSPYEQYF. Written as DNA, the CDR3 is TGCAGTGTCCACCACAGTCCCTACGAGCAGTACTTC.